This TCR beta chain was found in a study of shared clonotypes between healthy human individuals (TCRdb year 2020). Turning to the overall study: Two women and three men aged 18 to 49 years were included in the cohort. For each donor, CD4 naive and CD4 memory were each run on three plates, CD8 naive on two plates, and CD8 memory on one plate. To increase sequencing depth and limit assay-specific biases, TCR repertoire library preparation and sequencing were carried out by different laboratories using diverse techniques. Between about 0.85 and 10 billion PBMCs per donor were obtained by leukapheresis. The study deeply sequenced blood TCR repertoires of about 5 healthy adults to estimate repertoire size and the extent of clonotype sharing between individuals. General study outcomes and caveats: Based on pairwise subsampling, the degree of clonotype sharing among donors was expected to be affected by sequencing depth. Incomplete sequencing was indicated by rarefaction of sorted-subset datasets, despite the large sequencing depth. Only blood was sampled, and tissue TCR repertoires likely differ from those in blood. Across a handful of donors, roughly 5.1% of naive CD4, 3% to 4% of naive CD8, approximately 2.5% of memory CD4, and about 0.4% of memory CD8 clonotypes were shared. Clonotypes shared by all four sorted-subset donors showed higher generation probabilities than non-shared clonotypes. Naive subsets generally had larger estimated clonotype richness than memory subsets did. Because the study included only a small number of donors, the genetic and exposure-history diversity represented was limited.

On this clone: Its antigen remains undetermined. Base qualities are not at hand, and no much larger clone is one base apart.

The donors were healthy, HIV-negative adults with no recently reported acute infections or vaccinations. All donors were Caucasian adults living in Nashville, Tennessee, USA. CD8 memory samples combined magnetically selected CD45RO+ cells with CCR7-negative CD45RA+ effector memory (TemRA) cells. Blood was collected by leukapheresis, and PBMCs were isolated by Ficoll-Histopaque density gradient centrifugation and then cryopreserved in liquid nitrogen vapor phase. Purity and quantity of every magnetically sorted T cell population were checked by analytical flow cytometry. Each sorted fraction had its genomic DNA isolated and then quantified by UV absorbance on a Nanodrop 2000c. Using the deep immunoSEQ assay, TCR CDR3 regions were amplified from genomic DNA by multiplex PCR. Extracted genomic DNA from each cell subset was spread evenly across all wells of several immunoSEQ 96-well plates, with each plate serving as a replicate. For sorted subsets, around 200 ng genomic DNA, equal to some 30,000 T cell genomes, was loaded into each replicate PCR. Purified libraries were measured with a Qubit 3.0 fluorometer, size-checked on a Bioanalyzer 2100, and measured again with the KAPA Library Quantification kit. A separate single-read 150-cycle Illumina NextSeq 550 flow cell was used to sequence each immunoSEQ 96-well plate. The paper's data handling went like this. Because the immunoSEQ output held only junctional sequences and lacked quality scores, the filtering could not match the filtering applied to full-length reads. To assign V/J genes and CDR3, sequences were annotated using PyIR, a Python wrapper for IgBLAST v1.9, with IMGT germline references. Reads were filtered out if the reads had weak V/J assignments (E-value above 1e-6), no CDR3, stop codons, out-of-frame junctions, or ambiguous translated residues. A V3J clonotype was defined by an identical inferred V gene, J gene, and CDR3 amino acid sequence. Percentage overlap between repertoires was calculated by dividing the number of shared unique clonotypes by the size of the smaller repertoire. RTK rarefaction, the Chao1 estimator, and Recon v2.1 estimates of unobserved clonotypes were used to assess repertoire richness. Generation probabilities were computed with OLGA for all TCRbeta clonotypes obtained by the gDNA method from several donors. What TCRdb holds here is the immuneACCESS table cut down to in-frame rearrangements. Part of the clones is not present; checked against another copy, under half of the missing clones reflect an unresolved V gene, and the others are unexplained. V and J calls and clone size follow that table, whereas D and trimming were derived from the DNA. Recorded for this sample are 600,000 to 750,000 clones; roughly 91% of them occurred a single time. The top ten constitute 34% of the sample.

V is reduced by 7 bases and J by 8 bases, leaving a spacing of 27 bases between them. The germline V gene specifies SGHTA as CDR1 and FQGNSA as CDR2. The CDR3 has 17 amino acids, counting the end cysteine and phenylalanine. This entry keeps only the CDR3 DNA: 51 bases, framed from base 1. In this chain, TRBV7-2 is recombined with TRBJ2-1; the best D guess is TRBD1, with 7 bases matching. Sequencing was carried out using memory CD8+ T cells from PBMCs. According to the study, the label for this sample's cell subset or site signals: CD45RO+ cells pooled with CCR7-negative TemRA cells. The TCR comes from a young man in good health. Some clones in this sample may be carry-over from other donors' samples. The CDR3 has the sequence CASTYSSAGQLIHEQFF. In nucleotides, the sequence is TGTGCCAGCACCTACTCTTCGGCGGGACAGCTCATACATGAGCAGTTCTTC.